This passage covers 32 T cell receptor beta chains from one sample sequenced in a study of CD8+CD57+ T cells in acquired aplastic anemia. Researchers used genomic DNA as the template to profile TCR beta VDJ and CDR3. TCRdb fed the reads into MiXCR, producing one record per CDR3 protein. The sample lists 150,000 to 200,000 distinct CDR3 sequences, around 40% occurring once. The sequencing input was sorted CD4+, CD8+, or CD8+CD57+ T cells (not recorded which) from PBMCs. The receptors here all came from a human donor in good health.

This clonotype was recorded at least ten times. The chain uses TRBV20-1 and TRBJ1-1; TRBD1 matches at 8 bases. The CDR3 sequence is 14 residues long. Losses at the gene ends were 6 bases for V and 0 bases for J; bases not matched to a gene: 6. The germline V gene has CDR1 DFQATT and CDR2 SNEGSKA (reference sequence). CDR3 region: CSAPYRGLNTEAFF. CDR3 DNA sequence: TGCAGTGCCCCATACAGGGGGTTGAACACTGAAGCTTTCTTT.

This clonotype was detected ten times or more. This chain links TRBV10-3 with TRBJ1-5; no definite D call. V shed 4 bases and J shed 4 bases, with 11 bases lying between them. The CDR3 spans 14 residues. Germline CDR1 and CDR2: ENHRY and SYGVKD. CDR3 region: CAISVVSGNQPQHF. The CDR3 bases are TGTGCCATCAGTGTCGTGTCAGGTAATCAGCCCCAGCATTTT.

Remarks on this clonotype: A read error is possible here, since a much larger clone lies one base away. The rearrangement uses TRBV12-3 or TRBV12-4 and TRBJ1-1; D gene ambiguous. The CDR3 totals 13 residues. Trimming stripped 7 bases from V and 6 bases from J, with 15 bases between. The CDR3 here is CASTPKMLSEAFF. CDR3 nucleotide sequence: TGTGCCAGCACCCCGAAGATGCTTTCTGAAGCTTTCTTT.

The chain uses TRBV29-1 and TRBJ2-1, with no clear D. This CDR3 is 14 amino acids long. Germline assignment: CDR1 SQVTM and CDR2 ANQGSEA. V was pared by 7 bases and J by 0 bases, with 13 bases between. CDR3 amino acids: CSAPTPSSYNEQFF. The CDR3, as DNA: TGCAGCGCCCCGACGCCGAGCTCCTACAATGAGCAGTTCTTC.

In this sample, this clonotype turned up many times. The chain is built from TRBV5-5 and TRBJ2-2, with D unclear. Trimming stripped 4 bases from V and 9 bases from J, with 13 bases between. The CDR3 totals 13 residues. Per germline, CDR1 SGHKS and CDR2 YYEKEE (reference sequence). The CDR3 is CASSPTDLRELFF. DNA for the CDR3: TGTGCCAGCAGCCCCACGGACCTCAGGGAGCTGTTTTTT. Filled out from reference TRBV5-5 and TRBJ2-2, the complete variable domain reads DAGVTQSPTHLIKTRGQQVTLRCSPISGHKSVSWYQQVLGQGPQFIFQYYEKEERGRGNFPDRFSARQFPNYSSELNVNALLLGDSALYLCASSPTDLRELFFGEGSRLTVL.

In its sample, this clonotype was seen many times. The chain uses TRBV7-3 and TRBJ2-2; the D is unclear. Germline CDR1 reads SGHTA; CDR2 reads FQGTGA. The V end lost 5 bases, the J end lost 8 bases, and 12 bases lay between the germline ends. This CDR3 comprises 13 residues. CDR3 loop: CASSPTVTGELFF. The CDR3 nucleotides are TGTGCCAGCAGCCCCACCGTTACAGGGGAGCTGTTTTTT.

The chain recombines TRBV2 with TRBJ1-6, with D maybe TRBD1 (5 bases). This CDR3 has 14 residues. Germline V gives CDR1 SNHLY, CDR2 FYNNEI. V dropped 8 bases and J dropped 6 bases, with 14 bases sitting between them. CDR3 region: CASSPLGTNSPLHF. In DNA, the CDR3 is TGTGCCAGCTCACCACTCGGGACTAATTCACCCCTCCACTTT.

The chain has TRBV15 and TRBJ1-2; 7 bases line up with TRBD1. Per the germline V gene, CDR1 is LNHNV and CDR2 is YYDKDF (reference sequence). V gave up 0 bases and J gave up 8 bases; unmatched junction bases: 12. This CDR3 is 16 amino acids long. The CDR3 loop is CATSRDIPTGLGGYTF. The CDR3 coding sequence is TGTGCCACCAGCAGAGACATCCCGACAGGGCTTGGAGGCTACACCTTC. Full variable domain (remainder filled in from reference TRBV15 and TRBJ1-2): DAMVIQNPRYQVTQFGKPVTLSCSQTLNHNVMYWYQQKSSQAPKLLFHYYDKDFNNEADTPDNFQSRRPNTSFCFLDIRSPGLGDTAMYLCATSRDIPTGLGGYTFGSGTRLTVV.

This clonotype was found many times. The chain has TRBV6-4 and TRBJ1-6; no definite D call. V was shortened by 2 bases and J by 7 bases, with 6 bases between the two germline ends. The CDR3 runs 13 residues. CDR1 is MRHNA, CDR2 SNTAGT, per germline. The CDR3 DNA is TGTGCCAGCAGTGACGAGTTGAATTCACCCCTCCACTTT. Amino acids: CASSDELNSPLHF.

The CDR3 DNA follows: TGCAGCGTTGAACGGGCCTCCTACAATGAGCAGTTCTTC. Translation: CSVERASYNEQFF. This sequence joins TRBV29-1 and TRBJ2-1; the D is unclear. CDR1 and CDR2 (germline): SQVTM, ANQGSEA. The CDR3 covers 13 residues. Trimming cost V 2 bases and J 0 bases, with 5 bases left between them.

This clonotype was counted ten times or more. The rearrangement joins TRBV20-1 to TRBJ2-3, with 11 bases fitting TRBD1. V was pared by 5 bases and J by 3 bases, with 7 bases of the junction left unmatched. Per germline, CDR1 DFQATT and CDR2 SNEGSKA (reference sequence). The CDR3 consists of 15 residues. CDR3 nucleotide sequence: TGCAGTGCTCCGTCGGACAGGGGGCGTACAGATACGCAGTATTTT. Translated, it gives CSAPSDRGRTDTQYF.

Only a few counts were recorded for this clonotype. The chain couples TRBV6-5 to TRBJ2-3; 8 positions agree with TRBD1. After removal of 4 bases from V and 9 bases from J, the junction contained 12 bases not matched to a gene. The germline gives CDR1 MNHEY, CDR2 SVGAGI. There are 15 residues in the CDR3. CDR3 in DNA: TGTGCCAGCAGTTCCGCCCTTAGACAGGGGTTAACGCAGTATTTT. Translated: CASSSALRQGLTQYF.

The gene calls are TRBV20-1 and TRBJ2-7; 8 nucleotides align to TRBD1. The junction had 7 bases not matched to a gene; V was cut back by 3 bases and J by 6 bases. Germline assignment: CDR1 DFQATT and CDR2 SNEGSKA (reference sequence). CDR3 length: 13 amino acids. The CDR3: CSASLSGGREQYF. The CDR3 region has the DNA TGCAGTGCTAGCCTTTCAGGGGGCCGCGAGCAGTACTTC.

As regards this clonotype: A much larger clone lies one base from this, so it may be a read error. Because the CDR3 is missing its conserved closing phenylalanine or tryptophan, this is likely a read error. The genes are TRBV20-1 and TRBJ2-3, with a tentative D call TRBD1 (6 bases). Germline V gene data show CDR1 as DFQATT and CDR2 as SNEGSKA (reference sequence). V was cut by 7 bases and J by 4 bases, with 15 bases left in between. This CDR3 is 13 amino acids long. The CDR3 nucleotides are TGCAGTGTAACAGGGAAAGTCCCAGATACGCAGTATCTT. Translation gives CSVTGKVPDTQYL.

As concerns this clonotype: At one of its ends the junction is not consistent with the germline gene, which may arise from a read error. V gene TRBV7-6 combines with J gene TRBJ2-1; 8 bases are shared with TRBD2. Germline assignment: CDR1 SGHVS and CDR2 FNYEAQ. The CDR3 is made up of 17 amino acids. CDR3 bases: TGTGCTAGCAGCCGGGAGGGCACGGCCGGGGGTTACAATGAGCAGTTCTTC. This encodes CASSREGTAGGYNEQFF.

In this sample, this clonotype turned up many times. The chain recombines TRBV7-6 with TRBJ1-3; the D gene is possibly TRBD1 (5 bases). Germline CDR1 and CDR2: SGHVS and FNYEAQ. The length of the CDR3 is 15 residues. V lost 1 base to trimming and J lost 3 bases, with 10 bases between them. CDR3 loop: CASSLEGSNGNTIYF. The CDR3 bases are TGTGCCAGCAGCTTAGAGGGGTCCAATGGAAACACCATATATTTT.

This clonotype was observed many times. This chain uses TRBV6-1 with TRBJ2-5; D possibly corresponds to TRBD1 (5 bases). Germline V gene lookup returns CDR1 MNHNS and CDR2 SASEGT. The V end was cut by 0 bases, the J end by 2 bases, with 7 bases between. This CDR3 contains 14 residues. CDR3 coding DNA: TGTGCCAGCAGTGAAGCGGACATACAAGAGACCCAGTACTTC. Its protein is CASSEADIQETQYF.

This clonotype was counted ten times or more. The V and J genes are TRBV5-4 and TRBJ1-2; 12 nucleotides match TRBD1. This CDR3 has 14 residues. V trimming: 4 bases; J trimming: 6 bases; junction bases outside the gene matches: 4. Germline V lookup: CDR1 SGHNT, CDR2 YYREEE (reference sequence). CDR3 in amino acids: CASSPGQGAHGYTF. The DNA for the CDR3 is TGTGCCAGCAGCCCGGGACAGGGGGCGCATGGCTACACCTTC.

This clonotype was detected many times. The gene calls are TRBV20-1 and TRBJ2-3; D is possibly TRBD1 or TRBD2 (6 bases each). The CDR3 is 16 residues long. Trimming pared 6 bases from V and 0 bases from J, leaving 19 bases between. The germline V gene has CDR1 DFQATT and CDR2 SNEGSKA (reference sequence). This CDR3 reads CSAPETRGASTDTQYF. CDR3 nucleotide sequence: TGCAGTGCCCCGGAGACTAGGGGGGCTAGCACAGATACGCAGTATTTT.

This chain links TRBV6-1 with TRBJ2-1; D is ambiguous. The DNA end favors TRBJ2-5, so the J call may be wrong. Germline lookup yields CDR1 MNHNS and CDR2 SASEGT. The length of the CDR3 is 13 residues. DNA of the CDR3: TGTGCCAGCAGTGAGGGTTTGCGAGAGACCCAGTACTTC. Protein: CASSEGLRETQYF.

The chain carries TRBV19 and TRBJ1-5; D is uncertain. The CDR3 runs to 16 residues. Deletions cut 7 bases from V and 0 bases from J, with 16 bases between. CDR1 and CDR2 (germline): LNHDA, SQIVND (reference sequence). This CDR3 reads CASTTAALYSNQPQHF. DNA for the CDR3: TGTGCCAGTACCACCGCTGCACTCTATAGCAATCAGCCCCAGCATTTT.

This clonotype has just a few counts. The rearrangement joins TRBV10-2 to TRBJ2-1; 7 bases are shared with TRBD2. The V segment lost 4 bases and the J segment 9 bases; nucleotides outside the gene matches: 12. The CDR3 is made up of 15 amino acids. Germline V gene data show CDR1 as WSHSY and CDR2 as SAAADI. In DNA form, the CDR3 reads TGCGCCAGCAGTGTTGGGGGAGGGCCCACTATTGAGCAGTTCTTC. As protein: CASSVGGGPTIEQFF.

This clonotype was found many times. The chain has TRBV11-1 and TRBJ2-1; TRBD2 matches at 11 bases. The V gene's germline CDR1 is SGHAT and CDR2 FQDESV (reference sequence). J gave up 5 bases and V 4 bases, and 1 base lay outside the gene matches. The CDR3 is 14 amino acids. The CDR3 here is CASSSGLADNEQFF. As DNA, the CDR3 is TGTGCCAGCAGCTCGGGACTAGCGGACAATGAGCAGTTCTTC.

This clonotype was observed a single time. This may stem from a read error, because a much larger clone lies one nucleotide away. The chain uses TRBV12-3 or TRBV12-4 and TRBJ2-1; 12 bases line up with TRBD2. This CDR3 contains 14 residues. The junction had 6 bases not matched to a gene; V was cut back by 10 bases and J by 5 bases. This chain's CDR3 is CAIRRTSGDNEQFF. The CDR3 DNA sequence: TGTGCCATCAGGCGGACTAGCGGGGACAATGAGCAGTTCTTC.

In this sample, this clonotype turned up many times. The V and J genes are TRBV29-1 and TRBJ2-5; D is perhaps TRBD2 (5 bases). V lost 5 bases, J lost 4 bases, and 8 bases lay in between. Looked up from germline, CDR1 is SQVTM and CDR2 is ANQGSEA. The CDR3 contains 11 residues. The chain's CDR3 is CSVSSGETQYF. In DNA form, the CDR3 reads TGCAGCGTTTCCAGCGGAGAGACCCAGTACTTC.

Details on this clonotype: Possible read error: a much larger clone is one base away. Here the CDR3 reads CSATAGNTEAFF. CDR3 DNA: TGCAGTGCTACGGCGGGCAACACTGAAGCTTTCTTT. This rearrangement joins TRBV20-1 to TRBJ1-1; D not resolved. The CDR3 totals 12 residues. Trimming left V 4 bases short and J 2 bases short, with 8 bases between. Looked up from germline, CDR1 is DFQATT and CDR2 is SNEGSKA (reference sequence).

The sample holds many counts of this clonotype. The rearrangement uses TRBV20-1 and TRBJ1-5, with unresolved D. This CDR3 contains 13 residues. CDR1 is DFQATT and CDR2 is SNEGSKA in the germline V gene (reference sequence). V lost 4 bases and J lost 7, with 14 bases in between. The CDR3 sequence is CSANAEVGQPQHF. In nucleotides, the CDR3 is TGCAGTGCTAATGCCGAGGTGGGCCAGCCCCAGCATTTT.

A few counts support this clonotype. The chain uses TRBV4-3 and TRBJ1-5; a weak D match, TRBD1 (5 bases). V was trimmed by 3 bases and J by 0 bases, leaving 12 bases between them. Per germline, CDR1 LGHNA and CDR2 YSLEER. The CDR3 spans 16 residues. The CDR3 region has the DNA TGCGCCAGCAGCCAGGGGGTGGGGTATAGCAATCAGCCCCAGCATTTT. Translating gives CASSQGVGYSNQPQHF.

V and J are TRBV10-3 and TRBJ2-7; D is unresolved. V was clipped by 1 base and J by 3 bases, with 10 bases between them. CDR1 is ENHRY, CDR2 SYGVKD, per germline. The CDR3 loop spans 14 amino acids. In nucleotides, the CDR3 is TGTGCCATCAGTGAGTGGGCACAGAACTACGAGCAGTACTTC. Translating gives CAISEWAQNYEQYF.

The chain couples TRBV2 to TRBJ2-1; weak D call: TRBD1 (6 bases). Germline assignment: CDR1 SNHLY and CDR2 FYNNEI. V was shortened by 8 bases and J by 3 bases, with 14 bases between the two germline ends. CDR3 length equals 14 residues. The CDR3 nucleotides read TGTGCCAGCTGCGTATCGGACAGCTACAATGAGCAGTTCTTC. It translates to CASCVSDSYNEQFF.

This clonotype came up a few times. The V and J genes are TRBV18 and TRBJ2-3; unclear D gene. The CDR3 totals 15 residues. Trimming removed 8 bases from V and 0 bases from J, with 15 bases in between. Per germline, CDR1 KGHSH and CDR2 LQKENI. CDR3 DNA sequence: TGTGCCAGCGCCCCCGGAGATACTAGCACAGATACGCAGTATTTT. Translated, it gives CASAPGDTSTDTQYF.

Many counts were recorded for this clonotype. V usage is TRBV10-1 and J usage is TRBJ2-3; D possibly corresponds to TRBD2 (5 bases). The V and J ends lost 2 bases and 4 bases respectively, with 10 bases between them. CDR1 is WNHNN and CDR2 is SYGVQD in the germline V gene (reference sequence). There are 14 residues in the CDR3. The CDR3 region is CASSEPPGADTQYF. The CDR3 nucleotides read TGCGCCAGCAGTGAGCCACCCGGGGCAGATACGCAGTATTTT.